The clone carrying this T cell receptor (beta chain) was counted at least ten times. The antigen is unknown. From germline, CDR1 is SGHVS and CDR2 FQNEAQ. The CDR3 is made up of 17 amino acids. V gave up 5 bases and J gave up 3 bases; unmatched junction bases: 8. Preparation of the bulk TCR libraries relied on previously described methods and listed TCR primers. TCRdb reanalysed the PCR reads using MiXCR and keeps one entry per CDR3 protein. This table has approximately 54,000 distinct CDR3 sequences, roughly 24% appearing once. The data are from a study of molecular identifiers for immune sequencing clone quantification. Study-level findings and limits: In cases of identical TCR molecules sharing a barcode, highly expanded clone sizes could be underestimated.

Material for sequencing was naive CD8+ T cells from blood, with Jurkat cell RNA spiked in. Subset indicated: FACS-sorted CD8+CD4-CCR7+CD45RA+ naive T cells. V usage is TRBV7-8 and J usage is TRBJ2-3; 13 bases align to TRBD2. This sequence originates from a human donor in good health. Some libraries in this study had Jurkat cell RNA spiked in. In DNA form, the CDR3 reads TGTGCCAGCAGCGGGAGGACTAGCGGGGGATGGACAGATACGCAGTATTTT. It translates to CASSGRTSGGWTDTQYF.